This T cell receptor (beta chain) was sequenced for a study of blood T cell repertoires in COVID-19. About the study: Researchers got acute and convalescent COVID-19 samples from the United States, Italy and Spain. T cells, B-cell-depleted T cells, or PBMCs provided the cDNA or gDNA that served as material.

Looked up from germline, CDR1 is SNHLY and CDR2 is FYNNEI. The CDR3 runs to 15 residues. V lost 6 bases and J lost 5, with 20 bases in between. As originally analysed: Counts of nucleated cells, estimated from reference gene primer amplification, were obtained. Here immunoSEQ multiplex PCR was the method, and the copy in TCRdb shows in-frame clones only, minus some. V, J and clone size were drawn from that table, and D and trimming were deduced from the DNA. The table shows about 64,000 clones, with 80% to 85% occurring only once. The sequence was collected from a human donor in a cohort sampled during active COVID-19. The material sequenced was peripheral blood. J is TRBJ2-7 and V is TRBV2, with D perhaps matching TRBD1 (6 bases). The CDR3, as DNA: TGTGCCAGCAGGGACCGACAGGAAGGAGCCCACGAGCAGTACTTC. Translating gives CASRDRQEGAHEQYF.